In its sample, the clone carrying this TCR beta chain was seen a few times. The ends were cut back, 6 bases at V and 3 bases at J, with 9 bases in the middle. Looked up from germline, CDR1 is SNHLY and CDR2 is FYNNEI. The length of the CDR3 is 12 residues. TCRdb processed the RACE reads anew with MiXCR; each CDR3 protein has one entry. The sample holds fewer than 140,000 distinct CDR3 sequences, approximately 12% seen once. As to time point: pre-sensitization, week 0. This sample's treatment: therapeutic diphenylcyclopropenone sensitization with weekly scalp DPC. The sample belongs to a study of human T cells and chemical hapten exposure. In the study overall: TCR yield per sample varied, mainly due to pooled library volumes.

The clonotype was recovered from a woman aged 45-65 years with alopecia areata. Some clones in this sample may be carry-over from other donors' samples. The V gene is TRBV2, the J gene TRBJ2-7; D is unresolved. The source material was whole blood, sampled in connection with sensitization to the hapten diphenylcyclopropenone (DPC). CDR3 DNA sequence: TGTGCCAGCAGGAATGACATCTACGAGCAGTACTTC. It specifies CASRNDIYEQYF.